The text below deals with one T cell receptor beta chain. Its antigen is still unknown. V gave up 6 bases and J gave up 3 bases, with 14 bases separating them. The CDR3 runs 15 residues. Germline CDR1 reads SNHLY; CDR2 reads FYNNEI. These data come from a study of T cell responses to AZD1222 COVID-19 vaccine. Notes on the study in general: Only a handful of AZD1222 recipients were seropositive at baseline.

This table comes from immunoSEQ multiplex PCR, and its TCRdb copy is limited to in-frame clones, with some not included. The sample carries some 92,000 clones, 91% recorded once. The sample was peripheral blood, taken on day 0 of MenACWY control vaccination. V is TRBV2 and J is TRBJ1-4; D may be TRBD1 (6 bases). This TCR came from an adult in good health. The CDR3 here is CASRQWTASNEKLFF. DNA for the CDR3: TGTGCCAGCAGGCAATGGACAGCCTCTAATGAAAAACTGTTTTTT. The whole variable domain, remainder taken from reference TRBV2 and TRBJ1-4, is EPEVTQTPSHQVTQMGQEVILRCVPISNHLYFYWYRQILGQKVEFLVSFYNNEISEKSEIFDDQFSVERPDGSNFTLKIRSTKLEDSAMYFCASRQWTASNEKLFFGSGTQLSVL.